This TCR beta chain was found in a study of blood T cell repertoires in COVID-19. Per the study methods: Counts of nucleated cells, estimated from reference gene primer amplification, were obtained. Measured with immunoSEQ multiplex PCR; TCRdb has only the in-frame clones, and not every one. V, J and clone size are taken as reported in that table, and D and trimming were inferred from the DNA itself. The sample lists about 40,000 clones, 80% to 90% occurring once. CDR1 SGHDN and CDR2 FVKESK come from the germline V gene. V shed 4 bases and J shed 6 bases, with 13 bases lying between them. The CDR3 length is 14 residues.

The V gene is TRBV14, the J gene TRBJ2-1, with D maybe TRBD1 (5 bases). This TCR came from a woman aged 70-85 years with acute or convalescent COVID-19. Material: peripheral blood. The CDR3 region is CASSLVVGPNEQFF. For the CDR3, the DNA is TGTGCCAGCAGCCTTGTGGTGGGGCCCAATGAGCAGTTCTTC.